Following are 13 T cell receptor beta chains from one sample sequenced in a study of Graves' ophthalmopathy and Graves' hyperthyroidism. Amplifying from RNA transcripts, the study obtained TCR beta CDR3 regions. HTBI primers served in a first-round RT-PCR, which a second-round multiplex PCR followed. MiXCR, run by TCRdb on the multiplex PCR reads, gives a single entry per CDR3 protein. The sample includes more than 1,000,000 distinct CDR3 sequences, about two fifths seen only once; the top ten take 11%. The material sequenced was peripheral blood or thyroid tissue (not recorded which). The receptors originated from an adult man with Graves' hyperthyroidism.

For this clonotype: A much larger clone differs from this one at a single base, so this may be a read error. V usage is TRBV29-1 and J usage is TRBJ2-7; TRBD1 might be the D (5 bases). The germline CDR1 and CDR2 sequences are SQVTM and ANQGSEA. The CDR3 is 14 residues long. V was clipped by 4 bases and J by 4 bases, with 17 bases between them. In DNA, the CDR3 is TGCAGCGTTGCAGTAGGTGACAGCATATACGAGCAGTACTTC. It specifies CSVAVGDSIYEQYF.

The rearrangement links TRBV20-1 to TRBJ2-5; 7 nucleotides line up with TRBD2. V gave up 6 bases and J gave up 7 bases; unmatched junction bases: 14. This CDR3 has 14 amino acids. Germline V lookup: CDR1 DFQATT, CDR2 SNEGSKA (reference sequence). The CDR3 here is CSASHERGSGTQYF. As DNA, the CDR3 is TGCAGTGCGAGTCACGAGCGGGGCTCCGGGACCCAGTACTTC.

In its sample, this clonotype was seen many times. The V and J genes are TRBV6-6 and TRBJ1-5, with D unresolved. Between the trimmed V and J ends, which lost 4 bases and 7 bases, there was a span of 17 bases. The germline V gene has CDR1 MNHNY and CDR2 SVGAGI (reference sequence). This CDR3 is built from 15 residues. The CDR3 spells CASSFEGPSKQPQHF. The CDR3 bases are TGTGCCAGCAGTTTTGAGGGTCCCTCAAAACAGCCCCAGCATTTT.

This clonotype showed up just a few times. The chain carries TRBV20-1 and TRBJ1-3; D is uncertain. The CDR3 loop spans 13 amino acids. Trimming left V 3 bases short and J 0 bases short, with 6 bases between. Germline CDR1 is DFQATT and CDR2 is SNEGSKA (reference sequence). CDR3 DNA sequence: TGCAGTGCTAGGCACGACTCTGGAAACACCATATATTTT. Its protein is CSARHDSGNTIYF.

This clonotype was recorded many times. The genes are TRBV29-1 and TRBJ1-4; D not certain. V was trimmed by 4 bases and J by 3 bases, leaving 6 bases between them. The CDR3 has 12 amino acids. In germline, CDR1 is SQVTM, CDR2 ANQGSEA. Here the CDR3 reads CSVGRSNEKLFF. For the CDR3, the DNA is TGCAGCGTTGGTAGGTCTAATGAAAAACTGTTTTTT.

This clonotype was seen at least ten times. V gene TRBV5-1 combines with J gene TRBJ1-6; D call uncertain. The CDR3 spans 13 residues. Deletions cut 4 bases from V and 4 bases from J, with 6 bases between. CDR1 is SGHRS and CDR2 is YFSETQ in the germline V gene. The CDR3 sequence is CASSTEYNSPLHF. CDR3 DNA: TGCGCCAGCAGCACAGAGTATAATTCACCCCTCCACTTT.

This clonotype has just a few counts. The chain uses TRBV9 and TRBJ2-7, with 10 bases identical to TRBD2. The V segment lost 2 bases and the J segment 2 bases; nucleotides outside the gene matches: 4. Germline CDR1 is SGDLS and CDR2 is YYNGEE. The CDR3 loop spans 15 amino acids. The CDR3 DNA follows: TGTGCCAGCAGCGTTGCTAGCGGGGGCACCTACGAGCAGTACTTC. As protein: CASSVASGGTYEQYF.

This chain connects TRBV29-1 to TRBJ2-5; either TRBD1 or TRBD2 may fit D (5 bases each). Germline V CDR1 and CDR2: SQVTM, ANQGSEA. The V gene lost 1 base and the J gene lost 2 bases, with 11 bases spanning the gap. The CDR3 runs 14 residues. In DNA form, the CDR3 reads TGCAGCGTTGAAGGGGGCCCGGGGCAAGAGACCCAGTACTTC. Translating gives CSVEGGPGQETQYF.

This clonotype was picked up one time. A much larger clone differs by one base, so this may be a read error. CDR3 region: CAGSNGQGYYGYTF. DNA of the CDR3: TGTGCCGGTAGTAACGGACAGGGCTATTATGGCTACACCTTC. This sequence joins TRBV19 and TRBJ1-2; 8 nucleotides match TRBD1. The CDR3 is 14 residues long. Germline loops: CDR1 LNHDA, CDR2 SQIVND (reference sequence).

This clonotype was recorded many times. V gene TRBV12-3 or TRBV12-4 combines with J gene TRBJ1-5; the D gene is possibly TRBD1 (5 bases). The CDR3 runs 12 residues. V was pared by 5 bases and J by 7 bases, with 9 bases between. The CDR3 spells CASSPREQPQHF. CDR3 nucleotides: TGTGCCAGCAGTCCCAGGGAACAGCCCCAGCATTTT.

The V and J genes are TRBV7-2 and TRBJ1-5; D gene unclear. CDR3 length: 10 residues. Germline-derived CDR1 and CDR2 are SGHTA and FQGNSA. V was shortened by 0 bases and J by 12 bases, with 3 bases between the two germline ends. The chain's CDR3 is CASSLALQHF. CDR3 in DNA: TGTGCCAGCAGCTTAGCGCTCCAGCATTTT.

The genes are TRBV7-8 and TRBJ2-5; the D is unclear. Trimming removed 0 bases at V and 5 bases at J, with 19 bases between. The germline V gene encodes CDR1 SGHVS and CDR2 FQNEAQ. The CDR3 has 17 residues. CDR3 nucleotides: TGTGCCAGCAGCTTAGCTTTTCTTGCGCCCACGGCGGAGACCCAGTACTTC. It encodes CASSLAFLAPTAETQYF.

The sample holds a few counts of this clonotype. V usage is TRBV20-1 and J usage is TRBJ1-4; 8 bases are shared with TRBD1. The V and J ends lost 2 bases and 5 bases, in that order; junction bases with no gene match: 10. The germline V gene encodes CDR1 DFQATT and CDR2 SNEGSKA (reference sequence). The CDR3 is 16 residues long. The CDR3 nucleotides are TGCAGTGCTAGACCCGTCCTCAGGACAGGGAATGAAAAACTGTTTTTT. Translating gives CSARPVLRTGNEKLFF.